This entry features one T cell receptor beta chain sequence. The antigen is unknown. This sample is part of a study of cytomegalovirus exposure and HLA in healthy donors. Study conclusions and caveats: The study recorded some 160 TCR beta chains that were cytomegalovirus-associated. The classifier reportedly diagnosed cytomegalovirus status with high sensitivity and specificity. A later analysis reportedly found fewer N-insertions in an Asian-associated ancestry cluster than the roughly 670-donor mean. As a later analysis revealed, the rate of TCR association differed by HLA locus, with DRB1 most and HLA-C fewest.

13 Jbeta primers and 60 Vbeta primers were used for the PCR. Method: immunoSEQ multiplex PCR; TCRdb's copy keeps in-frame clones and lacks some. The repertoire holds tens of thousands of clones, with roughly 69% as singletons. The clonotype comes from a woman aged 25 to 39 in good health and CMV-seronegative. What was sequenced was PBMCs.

CDR3: CASYGQGEKNYGYTF. The DNA of the CDR3 is TGTGCCAGCTATGGACAGGGGGAGAAAAACTATGGCTACACCTTC. The chain uses TRBV28 and TRBJ1-2, with TRBD1 identical over 10 bases. The CDR3 loop spans 15 amino acids. The germline gives CDR1 MDHEN, CDR2 SYDVKM. The ends lost 8 bases at V and 2 bases at J; junction bases unmatched: 8.